This T cell receptor beta chain derives from a study of cytomegalovirus exposure and HLA in healthy donors. Per germline, CDR1 SGHVS and CDR2 FNYEAQ. Trimming removed 7 bases from V and 4 bases from J; junction bases left unmatched: 12. CDR3 length: 15 residues. Notes on this clone: The antigen is not known.

Overall study results and limits: The authors confirmed in vitro that a few CMV-associated chains were specific for CMV antigens. Relative to the approximately 700-donor mean, N-insertions were reportedly fewer in an Asian-associated ancestry cluster in a later analysis.

Use of 60 Vbeta and 13 Jbeta primers characterized the PCR. Some clones are missing from TCRdb's copy, which holds only in-frame ones; the method was immunoSEQ multiplex PCR. The sample has over 85,000 clones, under 9% seen once. Sequencing used PBMCs. The chain is built from TRBV7-6 and TRBJ2-5, with 7 bases identical to TRBD1. The TCR comes from a man aged 45 to 65 in good health and CMV-seronegative. In DNA form, the CDR3 reads TGTGCCAGCAAGATTACGACAGGGTTCGGAGAGACCCAGTACTTC. Translation: CASKITTGFGETQYF.